This T cell receptor (beta chain) was identified during a study of siplizumab effects on memory and regulatory T cells (dated by TCRdb to about 2019). Background for the entire study: The effect of the anti-CD2 antibody siplizumab on alloreactive T-cell subsets was examined in allogeneic mixed lymphocyte reactions constructed from human PBMCs. General study outcomes and caveats: A naive or memory phenotype could not be assigned to roughly 75-96% of proliferating CD4+ or CD8+ clones. Whether proliferating Tregs from siplizumab cultures were suppressive was not functionally confirmed. Unstimulated naive T cells appeared more diverse than memory T cells, and naive cells seemed to contribute substantially to the alloresponse. Siplizumab significantly lowered the cumulative frequency of alloreactive sequences that could be traced to unstimulated CD4+ memory T cells. Among mappable alloreactive CD4+ clones, an average Treg-derived fraction of roughly 69% was observed with siplizumab, compared with approximately 25% in control reactions. Because sequences below about 10^-5 frequency were poorly captured, only a minor fraction of alloreactive clones could be mapped to unstimulated subsets.

The library was generated by the immunoSEQ multiplex PCR assay. Roughly 10^5 TCR templates per sample were assayed on the deep sequencing platform. Genomic DNA extracted from sorted T cells was used for TCRbeta CDR3 sequencing. Per the source publication's procedure: The R programming language was used for clonal analysis of TCRbeta CDR3 data. Alloreactive CD4+ and CD8+ clones were defined by comparing unstimulated samples with post-reaction CFSE-low samples. Regulatory or non-regulatory origin was assigned to alloreactive CD4+ clones by matching of sequences to sorted unstimulated Treg and non-Treg repertoires. TCRdb retrieved this table from immuneACCESS and kept in-frame rearrangements only. Not all clones are present; in checked studies, unresolved V genes account for under half, and no reason is known for the remainder. D and trimming were read from the DNA, whereas the V and J calls and clone size are those reported in that table. The sample records fewer than 3,500 clones, approximately 60% of which are singletons. Of the sample, roughly three fifths is held by the ten largest clones.

In a few donor pairs, further sequencing was done on unstimulated CD8+ naive, CD4+ memory, CD8+ TEMRA, CD4+ naive and CD8+ effector memory subsets. TCRbeta CDR3 sequencing was performed on sorted unstimulated T cells and on proliferating T cells recovered from mixed lymphocyte reactions. Fresh whole blood from more than 9 HLA-typed healthy donors served as the source for isolating PBMCs. The CDR3, cysteine through phenylalanine, is 16 amino acids long. The kept DNA is CDR3 alone, 48 bases in frame from the first base. CDR1 and CDR2 are drawn from the germline V gene (reference sequence): SEHNR, FQNEAQ. V loses 5 bases at its end and J loses 4 bases; junction bases beyond the gene matches: 8. Concerning this clone itself: The antigen it recognizes is unknown. Per-nucleotide qualities are absent, and no much larger clonotype sits a single base away.

Material: TEMRA CD8+ T cells sorted from blood. This specimen's cell subset or site label, interpreted: unstimulated CD8+ CD45RA+ effector memory T cells. The receptor comes from a human donor in good health. In this chain, TRBV7-9 is recombined with TRBJ2-5, with 12 bases aligning to TRBD2. The DNA sequence is as follows: TGTGCCAGCAGCACCCCTAGCGGGGGGGCCGGAGAGACCCAGTACTTC. Its protein product is CASSTPSGGAGETQYF.